This passage covers 2 T cell receptor beta chains from one sample sequenced in a study of shared clonotypes between healthy human individuals. The protocol was immunoSEQ multiplex PCR, while the TCRdb copy is restricted to in-frame clones and leaves out a portion. Of roughly 500,000 clones in the sample, 70% to 80% were seen once. Input material: PBMCs. The receptors originated from a woman between 35 and 50 years old in good health. Some clones in this sample may be carry-over from other donors' samples.

This clone was recorded a few times. The rearrangement joins TRBV29-1 to TRBJ2-5; D is unclear. The J call is in doubt because the DNA end fits TRBJ2-7 better. Germline CDR1 and CDR2: SQVTM and ANQGSEA. This CDR3 contains 13 residues. CDR3 DNA: TGCAGCGTTGTCATCCAGAGTGGCCACGAGCAGTACTTC. This translates into CSVVIQSGHEQYF.

This clone showed up just a few times. Sequence at one end of the junction differs from germline and may be a read error. This chain links TRBV7-9 with TRBJ2-5; 8 bases are a match to TRBD1. Germline-derived CDR1 and CDR2 are SEHNR and FQNEAQ (reference sequence). This CDR3 region has 16 residues. CDR3 nucleotides: TGCGCCAGCAGCCAAGAAGCCGGGACAGGCGGTGAGACCCAGTACTTC. Translated: CASSQEAGTGGETQYF.